This entry lists 19 T cell receptor beta chains sequenced from one sample in a study of tumor-infiltrating lymphocytes in oesophageal squamous cell carcinoma (TCRdb year 2016). Receptors were amplified or captured by PCR. This sample was sequenced with an Illumina HiSeq 2000. Using fastp trimming at Q25 and MiXCR clonotype assembly, TCRdb reanalyzed the public sequencing data and kept in-frame beta chains. Each entry is one CDR3 protein sequence, shown with its most common DNA and genes. The sample profile shows approximately 19,000 distinct CDR3 sequences; 40% to 55% of them were found once. 20% to 30% of the sample is held by the ten biggest clonotypes. Sequenced sample: esophageal tumor tissue. The receptors here all came from a male donor with esophageal squamous cell carcinoma.

The genes are TRBV7-6 and TRBJ2-5, with D unresolved. Germline CDR1 is SGHVS and CDR2 is FNYEAQ. V gave up 2 bases and J gave up 2 bases, with 9 bases separating them. The CDR3 covers 14 residues. For the CDR3, the DNA is TGTGCCAGCAGCTTATCCCAGGCTCAAGAGACCCAGTACTTC. As protein: CASSLSQAQETQYF.

The V gene is TRBV7-3, the J gene TRBJ1-1, with a weak D call TRBD1 (6 bases). Germline V gene lookup returns CDR1 SGHTA and CDR2 FQGTGA. Trimming left V 2 bases short and J 0 bases short, with 16 bases between. This CDR3 has 17 residues. CDR3 DNA sequence: TGTGCCAGCAGCTTAGGATTACGAACAGGGATGAACACTGAAGCTTTCTTT. Translation gives CASSLGLRTGMNTEAFF.

The V gene is TRBV28, the J gene TRBJ2-1, with D perhaps TRBD1 (5 bases). Looked up from germline, CDR1 is MDHEN and CDR2 is SYDVKM. Trimming removed 2 bases from V and 10 bases from J, with 12 bases in between. There are 13 residues in the CDR3. The CDR3 DNA follows: TGTGCCAGCAGTTTAGACAGTACCTACGAGCAGTTCTTC. It translates to CASSLDSTYEQFF.

The sample holds many counts of this clonotype. The chain uses TRBV7-9 and TRBJ2-7; D may be TRBD1 (5 bases). The CDR3 covers 14 residues. Germline assignment: CDR1 SEHNR and CDR2 FQNEAQ (reference sequence). V lost 7 bases and J 7 bases, leaving 20 bases between the germline ends. The chain's CDR3 is CASTPVGAYNEQYF. CDR3 nucleotide sequence: TGTGCCAGCACCCCGGTTGGGGCCTACAATGAGCAGTACTTC.

The chain combines TRBV7-8 with TRBJ1-2; TRBD1 matches 9 bases. The CDR3 has 14 amino acids. CDR1 is SGHVS, CDR2 FQNEAQ, per germline. The J segment lost 7 bases and the V segment lost 5 bases, leaving 8 bases of the junction unmatched. As DNA, the CDR3 is TGTGCCAGCAGCGCCACAGGGGGCGTAGGTGGCTACACCTTC. This translates into CASSATGGVGGYTF.

This sequence joins TRBV9 and TRBJ2-1; D not certain. V gave up 0 bases and J gave up 6 bases, with 10 bases separating them. The CDR3 consists of 14 residues. Germline lookup yields CDR1 SGDLS and CDR2 YYNGEE. CDR3 nucleotides: TGTGCCAGCAGCGTAGCTAACTCCGCCAATGAGCAGTTCTTC. Its protein product is CASSVANSANEQFF. The entire variable domain, with the rest obtained from reference TRBV9 and TRBJ2-1, is as follows: DSGVTQTPKHLITATGQRVTLRCSPRSGDLSVYWYQQSLDQGLQFLIQYYNGEERAKGNILERFSAQQFPDLHSELNLSSLELGDSALYFCASSVANSANEQFFGPGTRLTVL.

As concerns this clonotype: A read error may be the cause here, since a much bigger clone is one base away. The conserved phenylalanine or tryptophan normally closing the CDR3 is absent here, so this likely arose from a read error. V is TRBV6-4 and J is TRBJ1-1; no firm D call. The CDR3 is 14 residues long. Trimming pared 3 bases from V and 0 bases from J, leaving 8 bases between. Germline-derived CDR1 and CDR2 are MRHNA and SNTAGT. The CDR3: CASSDGIMNTEAFL. The CDR3 region has the DNA TGTGCCAGCAGTGATGGGATCATGAACACTGAAGCTTTCTTG.

V and J are TRBV28 and TRBJ1-2, with a weak D call TRBD1 (5 bases). The ends were cut back, 4 bases at V and 4 bases at J, with 13 bases in the middle. CDR1 MDHEN and CDR2 SYDVKM come from the germline V gene. The CDR3 has 14 residues. The CDR3 nucleotides read TGTGCCAGCAGTTCGGGGGACCTTGGCTATGGCTACACCTTC. Protein: CASSSGDLGYGYTF.

This chain links TRBV7-9 with TRBJ2-1, with 7 nucleotides matching TRBD2. J gave up 4 bases and V 1 base, and 10 bases lay outside the gene matches. CDR3 length equals 17 residues. Germline CDR1 is SEHNR and CDR2 is FQNEAQ (reference sequence). CDR3 bases: TGTGCCAGCAGCTTAGAACTAGCGAGCCACTTTTACAATGAGCAGTTCTTC. This sequence encodes CASSLELASHFYNEQFF.

The rearrangement joins TRBV12-3 or TRBV12-4 to TRBJ2-4; D perhaps matches TRBD2 (7 bases). With the DNA end fitting TRBJ2-1 better, the J assignment may be wrong. The length of the CDR3 is 15 residues. CDR3 residues: CASTRGRGYYNEQFF. The CDR3 nucleotides read TGTGCCAGCACCAGAGGGAGGGGGTACTACAATGAGCAGTTCTTC.

The genes are TRBV15 and TRBJ1-4, with 11 bases aligning to TRBD1. Trimming took 7 bases from V and 2 from J; bases not matched to a gene: 9. Per the germline V gene, CDR1 is LNHNV and CDR2 is YYDKDF (reference sequence). The CDR3 loop spans 17 amino acids. This chain's CDR3 is CATTPPGTGGTNEKLFF. CDR3 in DNA: TGTGCCACCACACCCCCGGGGACAGGGGGGACTAATGAAAAACTGTTTTTT. Combining the CDR3 with reference TRBV15 and TRBJ1-4 gives the whole variable domain DAMVIQNPRYQVTQFGKPVTLSCSQTLNHNVMYWYQQKSSQAPKLLFHYYDKDFNNEADTPDNFQSRRPNTSFCFLDIRSPGLGDTAMYLCATTPPGTGGTNEKLFFGSGTQLSVL.

The rearrangement joins TRBV28 to TRBJ2-3; D tentatively reads TRBD1 or TRBD2 (5 bases each). The CDR3 consists of 15 residues. CDR1 and CDR2 (germline): MDHEN, SYDVKM. The V end was cut by 6 bases, the J end by 3 bases, with 16 bases between. The CDR3 nucleotides are TGTGCCAGCAGCCGAGGTGGGGGTGGGACAGATACGCAGTATTTT. As protein: CASSRGGGGTDTQYF.

The rearrangement uses TRBV7-6 and TRBJ2-5; 9 bases fit TRBD2. The closer fit of TRBJ2-1 to the DNA end suggests the J call may be wrong. The germline CDR1 and CDR2 sequences are SGHVS and FNYEAQ. This CDR3 has 13 residues. This CDR3 reads CASSFSGSGGQFF. The CDR3 DNA reads TGTGCCAGCAGCTTTAGCGGGAGCGGTGGGCAGTTCTTC.

This clonotype was recorded many times. The CDR3 does not end in the conserved phenylalanine or tryptophan, so this is likely a read error. The limits of the CDR3 on the DNA are not certain, so only TCRdb's listed CDR3 is given. The chain carries TRBV7-9 and TRBJ2-7. Germline V gene sequence: CDR1 SEHNR, CDR2 FQNEAQ (reference sequence). The CDR3 spans 18 residues, counting both ends. The CDR3: CASSIIGVTPQDGYTFGS.

The rearrangement joins TRBV7-6 to TRBJ2-6; D is unclear. Trimming took off 1 base at V and 3 bases at J, with 16 bases between the two ends. CDR1 is SGHVS and CDR2 is FNYEAQ in the germline V gene. This CDR3 spans 18 amino acids. CDR3 DNA: TGTGCCAGCAGCTTAGGACCGAGTCTAGTCCGTGGGGCCAACGTCCTGACTTTC. Translated, it gives CASSLGPSLVRGANVLTF.

This clonotype has ten or more counts. The V and J genes are TRBV10-3 and TRBJ1-1, with TRBD1 identical over 7 bases. The V gene end was trimmed by 7 bases and the J gene end by 5 bases; junction bases not matched to a gene: 7. CDR1 ENHRY and CDR2 SYGVKD come from the germline V gene. The CDR3 is made up of 13 amino acids. DNA for the CDR3: TGTGCCATCATGTCCAGGGGGGGGACTGAAGCTTTCTTT. Translation: CAIMSRGGTEAFF.

The table lists this clonotype with a count of one. The rearrangement joins TRBV10-1 to TRBJ2-1; TRBD1 might be the D (6 bases). The J call is uncertain, as TRBJ2-5 better fits the DNA end. The CDR3 is 13 residues long. Per the germline V gene, CDR1 is WNHNN and CDR2 is SYGVQD (reference sequence). Here the CDR3 reads CASSDGQQETQYF. CDR3 nucleotides: TGCGCCAGCAGTGACGGACAGCAAGAGACCCAGTACTTC.

Many counts were recorded for this clonotype. CDR3 in amino acids: CASSQTGYARGAFF. In DNA form, the CDR3 reads TGTGCCAGCAGCCAAACTGGGTACGCCCGGGGGGCTTTCTTT. The genes are TRBV14 and TRBJ1-1; maybe TRBD1 (5 bases). CDR3 length equals 14 residues. Germline V lookup: CDR1 SGHDN, CDR2 FVKESK. V was shortened by 2 bases and J by 11 bases, with 18 bases between the two germline ends.

The table lists this clonotype with a few counts. A much larger clone differs from this one at a single base, so this may be a read error. DNA for the CDR3: TGTGCCAGCAGCTACAGGTACAATGAGCAGTACTTC. Residues: CASSYRYNEQYF. The rearrangement links TRBV7-9 to TRBJ2-5; TRBD1 is a possible D gene (5 bases). CDR3 length: 12 residues. The V gene's germline CDR1 is SEHNR and CDR2 FQNEAQ (reference sequence). The V gene lost 4 bases and the J gene lost 11 bases, with 14 bases spanning the gap.